This TCR beta chain was found in a study of vaccination and CD4 T cells after COVID-19. Study overall: Post-vaccine sample collection happened at a median of approximately 10 weeks after dose two, ranging 14 to 241.

The Oncomine TCR Beta short-read assay was applied to DNA of cultured CD4+ T cells. TCRdb reanalysed the PCR reads using MiXCR and keeps one entry per CDR3 protein. The sample lists about 19,000 distinct CDR3 sequences; about two fifths were seen once. This clonotype was seen a few times. Its antigen is currently unknown. Treatment: approximately 10-day PBMC culture with coronavirus spike peptide pools or control peptides (ViraFEST assay). V lost 6 bases and J lost 7, with 2 bases in between. This CDR3 is built from 9 residues. The source of this sequence is a human donor with COVID-19. Source material: cultured CD4+ T cells from blood. The chain employs TRBV12-3 or TRBV12-4 and TRBJ2-3, with unresolved D. The CDR3 is CASRNTQYF. CDR3 nucleotides: TGTGCCAGCAGAAATACGCAGTATTTT.